Listed below are T cell receptor beta chains from one sample, sequenced in a study of shared clonotypes between healthy human individuals. The table came from immunoSEQ multiplex PCR; TCRdb's copy has only in-frame clones and leaves some out. This sample carries about 2.2 million clones, 80% to 95% of them seen once, and the ten largest clones take 1.5% to 2%. The sample taken for sequencing was naive CD8+ T cells from PBMCs. All receptors derive from a man aged 18 to 30 in good health. Some clones in this sample may be carry-over from other donors' samples. Both conserved end residues are part of each CDR3. D genes are given only for firm matches. Clone size is stated in some rows and not others, as once, few, many or a class when expanded.

TRBV7-9	TRBJ1-5	NA	few	CASSLGPQPQHF	TGTGCCAGCAGCTTAGGGCCACAGCCCCAGCATTTT
TRBV6-1	TRBJ1-5	NA	NA	CASSGYRNSNQPQHF	TGTGCCAGCAGTGGATACAGAAATAGCAATCAGCCCCAGCATTTT
TRBV11-2	TRBJ2-7	NA	NA	CASSLIAHEQYF	TGTGCCAGCAGCTTAATTGCGCACGAGCAGTACTTC
TRBV10-3	TRBJ2-7	NA	NA	CAISDKVTGISSYEQYF	TGTGCCATCAGTGACAAGGTAACAGGAATAAGCTCCTACGAGCAGTACTTC
TRBV30	TRBJ2-5	NA	NA	CAWSTGPPQETQYF	TGTGCCTGGTCAACAGGGCCCCCCCAAGAGACCCAGTACTTC
TRBV19	TRBJ2-7	NA	once	CASSIGPDDSYEQYF	TGTGCCAGTAGTATAGGGCCTGACGACTCCTACGAGCAGTACTTC
TRBV2	TRBJ1-4	NA	few	CASRLGDEKLFF	TGTGCCAGTAGACTAGGGGATGAAAAACTGTTTTTT
TRBV7-2	TRBJ2-1	NA	NA	CASSSDYHNEQFF	TGTGCCAGCAGCTCAGACTACCACAATGAGCAGTTCTTC
TRBV25-1	TRBJ1-5	NA	NA	CASSGPRTDSNQPQHF	TGTGCCAGCAGTGGGCCTAGGACTGATAGCAATCAGCCCCAGCATTTT
TRBV9	TRBJ2-7	NA	NA	CASSDREQSNEQYF	TGTGCCAGCAGTGATCGAGAACAGAGCAACGAGCAGTACTTC
TRBV2	TRBJ2-1	NA	NA	CASSWTKTNYNEQFF	TGTGCCAGCAGTTGGACTAAAACTAACTACAATGAGCAGTTCTTC
TRBV6-4	TRBJ1-6	NA	NA	CASSDPPGPLHF	TGTGCCAGCAGTGACCCCCCGGGACCCCTCCACTTT
TRBV5-1	TRBJ2-3	TRBD1	NA	CASSLRLQGTSTDTQYF	TGCGCCAGCAGCTTGAGATTACAGGGGACAAGCACAGATACGCAGTATTTT
TRBV27	TRBJ2-1	TRBD2	NA	CASSPYPGGPVNEQFF	TGTGCCAGCAGTCCGTATCCGGGAGGGCCGGTCAATGAGCAGTTCTTC
TRBV6-5	TRBJ2-7	NA	NA	CASRSGVGNYEQYF	TGTGCCAGCCGGTCGGGGGTAGGGAACTACGAGCAGTACTTC
TRBV9	TRBJ2-2	TRBD2	NA	CASSVHTGGWEITGELFF	TGTGCCAGCAGCGTCCACACCGGGGGGTGGGAGATAACCGGGGAGCTGTTTTTT
TRBV6-1	TRBJ2-7	NA	NA	CASSGRGAGSIYEQYF	TGTGCCAGCAGTGGACGTGGGGCAGGGAGCATCTACGAGCAGTACTTC
TRBV7-9	TRBJ2-2	TRBD1	NA	CASSLPSGTGGRTDGELFF	TGTGCCAGCAGCTTACCATCTGGGACAGGGGGAAGGACCGACGGGGAGCTGTTTTTT
TRBV6-5	TRBJ2-1	NA	NA	CASSYSREWVF	TGTGCCAGCAGTTACTCAAGGGAATGGGTCTTC
TRBV7-9	TRBJ1-4	TRBD1	NA	CASSWGQNEKLFF	TGTGCCAGCAGCTGGGGACAGAATGAAAAACTGTTTTTT